These 32 T cell receptor beta chains were all obtained from the same sample, sequenced in a study of breast tumors, draining lymph nodes, adjacent tissues. TCRdb passed the multiplex PCR reads through MiXCR, listing each CDR3 protein once. The sample consists of roughly 14,000 distinct CDR3 sequences, around 54% of them appearing once. Source material: tumor-adjacent breast tissue. These TCRs come from a female donor with breast cancer. Some clones in this sample may be carry-over from other donors' samples.

The V and J genes are TRBV12-3 or TRBV12-4 and TRBJ1-4; D is unclear. The CDR3 runs 13 residues. Trimming removed 5 bases from V and 8 bases from J, with 12 bases in between. CDR3 loop: CASSPGGGEKLFF. CDR3 DNA sequence: TGTGCCAGCAGTCCCGGCGGAGGCGAAAAACTGTTTTTT.

This clonotype is medium-sized. The chain links TRBV14 to TRBJ2-7, with 7 nucleotides matching TRBD2. This CDR3 spans 17 amino acids. CDR1 is SGHDN and CDR2 is FVKESK in the germline V gene. With V trimmed by 3 bases and J by 4 bases, 15 bases remained unmatched. The CDR3: CASSHALLGGRAYEQYF. In DNA, the CDR3 is TGTGCCAGCAGCCACGCCCTTCTGGGCGGGAGAGCTTACGAGCAGTACTTC.

A note on this clonotype: Just one base apart from a much larger clone, this may be a read error. The CDR3 reads CASRPYRNTEAFF. CDR3 in DNA: TGCGCCAGCAGACCCTACAGGAACACTGAAGCTTTCTTT. This chain connects TRBV4-3 to TRBJ1-1; D remains unclear. The V gene lost 6 bases and the J gene lost 1 base, with 9 bases spanning the gap. The CDR3 runs 13 residues. Per germline, CDR1 LGHNA and CDR2 YSLEER.

This clonotype was observed once. The chain employs TRBV5-6 and TRBJ2-1, with 13 bases that match TRBD2. After removal of 5 bases from V and 8 bases from J, the junction contained 7 bases not matched to a gene. CDR1 is SGHDT and CDR2 is YYEEEE in the germline V gene. CDR3 length: 15 amino acids. CDR3 in DNA: TGTGCCAGCAGTCCCGGGACTAGCGGGAAAGATGAGCAGTTCTTC. This codes for CASSPGTSGKDEQFF.

The V gene is TRBV11-3, the J gene TRBJ2-3; a weak D match, TRBD1 (6 bases). Germline V gene sequence: CDR1 SGHNT, CDR2 YENEEA. The CDR3 spans 13 residues. V gave up 7 bases and J gave up 4 bases, with 12 bases separating them. The CDR3 here is CASNYREPDTQYF. For the CDR3, the DNA is TGTGCCAGCAACTACAGGGAACCAGATACGCAGTATTTT.

The chain has TRBV7-9 and TRBJ2-1, with D uncertain. The CDR3 totals 13 residues. Trimming removed 4 bases from V and 2 bases from J, with 6 bases in between. The germline V gene encodes CDR1 SEHNR and CDR2 FQNEAQ (reference sequence). As DNA, the CDR3 is TGTGCCAGCAGCTCAAGCGCCTACAATGAGCAGTTCTTC. Its protein product is CASSSSAYNEQFF.

This clonotype was counted at least ten times. V usage is TRBV20-1 and J usage is TRBJ2-2; possibly TRBD2 for D (7 bases). This CDR3 region has 14 residues. CDR1 is DFQATT, CDR2 SNEGSKA, per germline (reference sequence). The CDR3 reads CSVNRGGPTGELFF. CDR3 DNA sequence: TGCAGCGTGAATAGGGGGGGACCCACCGGGGAGCTGTTTTTT.

The rearrangement links TRBV7-2 to TRBJ2-7; 7 nucleotides agree with TRBD2. J lost 7 bases, V lost 5 bases, and 5 bases had no gene match. The V gene's germline CDR1 is SGHTA and CDR2 FQGNSA. This CDR3 spans 12 amino acids. This chain's CDR3 is CASSPRGGEQYF. CDR3 DNA: TGTGCCAGCAGCCCCCGCGGGGGAGAGCAGTACTTC.

This clonotype appeared a few times. The chain joins TRBV29-1 to TRBJ1-3; the D gene is possibly TRBD1 (6 bases). Germline CDR1 is SQVTM and CDR2 is ANQGSEA. V was cut by 5 bases and J by 4 bases, with 12 bases left in between. This CDR3 has 13 amino acids. CDR3 loop: CSVPAGVGNTIYF. DNA for the CDR3: TGCAGCGTTCCTGCAGGGGTCGGAAACACCATATATTTT. Complete variable domain (other parts from reference TRBV29-1 and TRBJ1-3): SAVISQKPSRDICQRGTSLTIQCQVDSQVTMMFWYRQQPGQSLTLIATANQGSEATYESGFVIDKFPISRPNLTFSTLTVSNMSPEDSSIYLCSVPAGVGNTIYFGEGSWLTVV.

J is TRBJ1-2 and V is TRBV20-1, with a possible D match to TRBD1 (6 bases). From germline, CDR1 is DFQATT and CDR2 SNEGSKA (reference sequence). This CDR3 has 12 residues. V was trimmed by 3 bases and J by 2 bases, leaving 7 bases between them. The CDR3 nucleotides read TGCAGTGCTAGCGGACAGAACTATGGCTACACCTTC. Translation gives CSASGQNYGYTF.

On this clonotype: This could be a read error, since a much larger clone is one nucleotide away. This sequence joins TRBV20-1 and TRBJ1-2, with a weak D call TRBD1 (6 bases). Germline V gene data show CDR1 as DFQATT and CDR2 as SNEGSKA (reference sequence). This CDR3 has 13 residues. The CDR3 here is CSATRGQGYAYTF. Here the CDR3 DNA reads TGCAGTGCCACTCGGGGGCAAGGGTATGCCTACACCTTC.

This clonotype was detected many times. The chain employs TRBV11-2 and TRBJ2-1, with D perhaps TRBD1 (5 bases). Trimming took off 0 bases at V and 6 bases at J, with 6 bases between the two ends. This CDR3 spans 13 amino acids. Germline V gives CDR1 SGHAT, CDR2 FQNNGV. CDR3 DNA: TGTGCCAGCAGCTTAGACAGGGTCAATGAGCAGTTCTTC. Protein sequence: CASSLDRVNEQFF.

The gene calls are TRBV20-1 and TRBJ2-1; TRBD2 aligns across 8 bases. The CDR3 has 13 amino acids. Trimming at V came to 1 base and at J to 11 bases, leaving 7 bases not matched to a gene. Germline CDR1 and CDR2: DFQATT and SNEGSKA (reference sequence). The CDR3 sequence: CSARVTSAVQQFF. Here the CDR3 DNA reads TGCAGTGCTAGAGTGACTAGCGCGGTTCAGCAGTTCTTC.

The chain carries TRBV9 and TRBJ2-1; no firm D call. Trimming shortened V by 2 bases and J by 4 bases, and 7 bases separated the two germline ends. The germline gives CDR1 SGDLS, CDR2 YYNGEE. The CDR3 has 13 amino acids. Here the CDR3 reads CASSVTGYNEQFF. CDR3 DNA: TGTGCCAGCAGCGTCACGGGTTACAATGAGCAGTTCTTC. Full variable domain (rest looked up from reference TRBV9 and TRBJ2-1): DSGVTQTPKHLITATGQRVTLRCSPRSGDLSVYWYQQSLDQGLQFLIQYYNGEERAKGNILERFSAQQFPDLHSELNLSSLELGDSALYFCASSVTGYNEQFFGPGTRLTVL.

This clonotype is judged medium-sized. The rearrangement uses TRBV19 and TRBJ2-5; 7 nucleotides agree with TRBD1. The germline V gene encodes CDR1 LNHDA and CDR2 SQIVND (reference sequence). The CDR3 sequence is 15 residues long. V lost 3 bases and J lost 7; bases outside the gene matches: 11. CDR3 in DNA: TGTGCCAGTAGTATGGGAGACAGGGCTGTCGGGACCCAGTACTTC. Residues: CASSMGDRAVGTQYF.

The gene calls are TRBV5-6 and TRBJ2-1, with 10 bases fitting TRBD2. The CDR3 has 14 amino acids. Germline lookup yields CDR1 SGHDT and CDR2 YYEEEE. The V segment lost 5 bases and the J segment 11 bases; nucleotides outside the gene matches: 10. CDR3 DNA sequence: TGTGCCAGCAGTCCCGGGACTAGCGAGACCCAGCAGTTCTTC. This sequence encodes CASSPGTSETQQFF. Using reference TRBV5-6 and TRBJ2-1 for the parts outside the CDR3, the full variable domain is DAGVTQSPTHLIKTRGQQVTLRCSPKSGHDTVSWYQQALGQGPQFIFQYYEEEERQRGNFPDRFSGHQFPNYSSELNVNALLLGDSALYLCASSPGTSETQQFFGPGTRLTVL.

DNA for the CDR3: TGTGCCAGCAGGGGGTCAAGCAATCAGCCCCAGCATTTT. Amino acids: CASRGSSNQPQHF. The gene calls are TRBV6-5 and TRBJ1-5; no clear D. CDR3 length equals 13 residues. Per germline, CDR1 MNHEY and CDR2 SVGAGI. V was pared by 6 bases and J by 1 base, with 7 bases between.

To note about this clonotype: This CDR3 fails to terminate in the conserved phenylalanine or tryptophan, so it likely reflects a read error. The chain links TRBV20-1 to TRBJ2-1, with no clear D. The length of the CDR3 is 15 residues. Looked up from germline, CDR1 is DFQATT and CDR2 is SNEGSKA (reference sequence). Trimming stripped 3 bases from V and 0 bases from J, with 12 bases between. The CDR3 protein is CSASSAQSSYNEQFS. The CDR3 region has the DNA TGCAGTGCTAGTAGTGCCCAGAGCTCCTACAATGAGCAGTTCTCC.

V is TRBV2 and J is TRBJ1-2; 7 bases align to TRBD1. The CDR3 runs to 14 residues. Germline V CDR1 and CDR2: SNHLY, FYNNEI. The V segment lost 7 bases and the J segment 4 bases; nucleotides outside the gene matches: 9. The CDR3 is CASNRRGQVYGYTF. The CDR3 coding sequence is TGTGCCAGCAATCGGAGGGGGCAGGTCTATGGCTACACCTTC.

V gene TRBV11-2 combines with J gene TRBJ2-7; TRBD1 or TRBD2 may be the D gene (5 bases each). Looked up from germline, CDR1 is SGHAT and CDR2 is FQNNGV. Trimming shortened V by 5 bases and J by 2 bases, and 25 bases separated the two germline ends. The CDR3 is 18 residues long. CDR3 nucleotides: TGTGCCAGCAGCGAGCTGGGGCCCCGGGGAACAACCCCCTACGAGCAGTACTTC. Its translation: CASSELGPRGTTPYEQYF.

The V call is TRBV6-1, the J call TRBJ1-3, with 10 bases aligning to TRBD1. The CDR3 consists of 18 residues. The germline V gene has CDR1 MNHNS and CDR2 SASEGT. V was pared by 6 bases and J by 1 base, with 12 bases of the junction left unmatched. CDR3 sequence: CASRTGGRRFESGNTIYF. CDR3 coding DNA: TGTGCCAGCAGGACAGGGGGCAGGAGGTTCGAGTCTGGAAACACCATATATTTT.

Points on this clonotype: A much larger clone is a single base away; this may be a read error. The CDR3 DNA reads as TGTGCCAGCAGCTTAGCCGGGGGGAGCACTGAAGCTTTCTTT. Protein: CASSLAGGSTEAFF. The gene calls are TRBV7-6 and TRBJ1-1, with TRBD1 as a possible D gene (5 bases). V shed 0 bases and J shed 4 bases, with 9 bases lying between them. Looked up from germline, CDR1 is SGHVS and CDR2 is FNYEAQ. The CDR3 spans 14 residues.

This chain links TRBV20-1 with TRBJ2-7, with 9 bases matching TRBD2. This CDR3 comprises 14 residues. Trimming cost V 3 bases and J 2 bases; bases outside gene matches: 5. Germline loops: CDR1 DFQATT, CDR2 SNEGSKA (reference sequence). CDR3 loop: CSARWGTSTYEQYF. As DNA, the CDR3 is TGCAGTGCTAGGTGGGGGACTAGCACCTACGAGCAGTACTTC.

This clonotype was picked up a small number of times. V and J are TRBV9 and TRBJ2-7; 13 bases align to TRBD2. Germline-derived CDR1 and CDR2 are SGDLS and YYNGEE. After removal of 4 bases from V and 0 bases from J, the junction contained 10 bases not matched to a gene. The CDR3 runs to 18 residues. CDR3 sequence: CASSPSGTSGTSSYEQYF. The CDR3 region has the DNA TGTGCCAGCAGCCCGTCCGGGACTAGCGGGACCAGCTCCTACGAGCAGTACTTC.

The chain combines TRBV10-3 with TRBJ2-5, with 7 bases lining up with TRBD2. The length of the CDR3 is 15 residues. Germline CDR1 is ENHRY and CDR2 is SYGVKD. The trim removed 3 bases at V and 2 bases at J, leaving 6 bases unmatched. CDR3 nucleotides: TGTGCCATCAGTGAATCGGGAGGCGTACAAGAGACCCAGTACTTC. Amino acids: CAISESGGVQETQYF.

Worth noting for this clonotype: At one end, the junction sequence differs from germline, possibly due to a read error. J is TRBJ1-6 and V is TRBV7-3, with D perhaps TRBD1 (6 bases). Per germline, CDR1 SGHTA and CDR2 FQGTGA. The CDR3 runs to 17 residues. CDR3 protein: CAGSLGLGGGSSDPLHF. The CDR3 bases are TGTGCCGGCAGCTTAGGTCTAGGGGGGGGCAGCTCCGATCCCCTCCACTTT.

This clonotype was detected many times. The chain has TRBV20-1 and TRBJ1-2; D not certain. The V end lost 4 bases, the J end lost 8 bases, and 17 bases lay between the germline ends. The V gene's germline CDR1 is DFQATT and CDR2 SNEGSKA (reference sequence). The CDR3 sequence is 13 residues long. The CDR3 region is CSATHPQTGGYTF. DNA for the CDR3: TGCAGTGCTACTCACCCGCAGACTGGGGGCTACACCTTC.

This clonotype turned up a few times. The chain is built from TRBV7-9 and TRBJ2-1; weak D call: TRBD2 (6 bases). The V and J ends lost 2 bases and 0 bases respectively, with 8 bases between them. CDR1 is SEHNR and CDR2 is FQNEAQ in the germline V gene (reference sequence). The CDR3 covers 15 residues. CDR3 protein: CASSLRGNSYNEQFF. CDR3 nucleotides: TGTGCCAGCAGCTTACGCGGGAACTCCTACAATGAGCAGTTCTTC.

The V and J genes are TRBV4-1 and TRBJ1-5; D unclear. V lost 0 bases and J 6 bases, leaving 6 bases between the germline ends. The CDR3 extends over 13 amino acids. Per the germline V gene, CDR1 is MGHRA and CDR2 is YSYEKL. The CDR3 DNA is TGCGCCAGCAGCCAAGACACAGTTCAGCCCCAGCATTTT. Its translation: CASSQDTVQPQHF.

This clonotype has at least ten counts. This chain uses TRBV4-2 with TRBJ2-4; D is perhaps TRBD1 (5 bases). V lost 0 bases and J lost 3, with 15 bases in between. CDR1 and CDR2 (germline): LGHNA, YNFKEQ. There are 17 residues in the CDR3. This CDR3 is CASSQDPVGQLKNIQYF. CDR3 in DNA: TGTGCCAGCAGCCAAGATCCCGTCGGACAACTCAAAAACATTCAGTACTTC.

This clonotype was seen only a few times. The chain joins TRBV20-1 to TRBJ1-2; D is undetermined. Germline assignment: CDR1 DFQATT and CDR2 SNEGSKA (reference sequence). V was trimmed by 6 bases and J by 7 bases, leaving 21 bases between them. There are 14 residues in the CDR3. As DNA, the CDR3 is TGCAGTGCCCCGCGAGAACTTCTTACCTCTGGCTACACCTTC. Protein product: CSAPRELLTSGYTF.

The J gene is TRBJ2-6, the V gene TRBV5-8; D is unresolved. The CDR3 is 14 amino acids. Deletions cut 5 bases from V and 0 bases from J, with 6 bases between. Per the germline V gene, CDR1 is SGHTS and CDR2 is YDEGEE. CDR3 region: CASSEISGANVLTF. The CDR3 region has the DNA TGTGCCAGCAGTGAGATCTCTGGGGCCAACGTCCTGACTTTC. Full variable domain (outside the CDR3, taken from reference TRBV5-8 and TRBJ2-6): EAGVTQSPTHLIKTRGQQATLRCSPISGHTSVYWYQQALGLGLQFLLWYDEGEERNRGNFPPRFSGRQFPNYSSELNVNALELEDSALYLCASSEISGANVLTFGAGSRLTVL.